This T cell receptor (beta chain) derives from a study of blood T cell repertoires in COVID-19. Study-level information: There were acute and convalescent COVID-19 samples, and they came from the United States, Italy and Spain.

V was shortened by 10 bases and J by 0 bases, with 11 bases between the two germline ends. This CDR3 contains 13 residues. Per germline, CDR1 KGHDR and CDR2 SFDVKD. Only in-frame clones appear in the TCRdb table, and some are missing; sequencing was by immunoSEQ multiplex PCR. The sample has around 160,000 clones; approximately 86% are singletons. Specimen: peripheral blood. This chain uses TRBV24-1 with TRBJ2-5; D is ambiguous. This receptor was obtained from a woman in her thirties or forties with active or convalescent COVID-19. The CDR3 DNA reads as TGTGCCACTGATGACGGGTACCAAGAGACCCAGTACTTC. Translated: CATDDGYQETQYF.